This TCR beta chain was observed in a study of siplizumab effects on memory and regulatory T cells (dated by TCRdb to between 2018 and 2021). Describing the broader study: The effect of the anti-CD2 antibody siplizumab on alloreactive T-cell subsets was examined in allogeneic mixed lymphocyte reactions constructed from human PBMCs.

Overall study outcomes, separate from this receptor: Siplizumab significantly lowered the cumulative frequency of alloreactive sequences that could be traced to unstimulated CD4+ memory T cells. Because sequences below about 10^-5 frequency were poorly captured, only a minor fraction of alloreactive clones could be mapped to unstimulated subsets. Unstimulated naive T cells appeared to be more diverse than memory T cells, and naive cells seemed to make a substantial contribution to the alloresponse. Among mappable alloreactive CD4+ clones, the Treg-derived fraction averaged around 63% with siplizumab versus roughly 30% in control reactions. Whether proliferating Tregs from siplizumab cultures actually had suppressive function was not functionally confirmed. For roughly 75-97% of proliferating CD4+ or CD8+ clones, no naive or memory phenotype could be assigned.

This clone occurred a few times. The antigen this receptor binds is unknown. Base qualities are not recorded, but no much larger clone differs from it by a single base. Library generation was performed with the immunoSEQ multiplex PCR assay. Each sample had around 100,000 TCR templates assayed by the deep sequencing platform. Genomic DNA extracted from sorted T cells was used for TCRbeta CDR3 sequencing. Per the original workflow: The R programming language was used for clonal analysis of TCRbeta CDR3 data. Comparing unstimulated samples against CFSE-low samples taken after the reaction was how alloreactive CD4+ and CD8+ clones were defined. By matching sequences to the repertoires of sorted unstimulated Treg and non-Treg cells, each alloreactive CD4+ clone was assigned a regulatory or non-regulatory origin. TCRdb carries this immuneACCESS record with in-frame sequences only. Its versions omit some clonotypes, under half of them owing to an unresolved V gene in the studies checked, with the rest unexplained. V, J and clone size derive from that table, while D and trimming were established from the DNA sequence. The sample table contains 100,000 to 110,000 clones; only one count was recorded for about 94% of them. Over 1% of the sample is held by the ten biggest clonotypes.

CDR1 and CDR2 (SGHTA, FQGTGA) derive from the germline V gene. The CDR3 holds 14 amino acids from the cysteine to the phenylalanine. Of the read, only the CDR3 DNA is kept; its 42 bases are in frame from base 1. Relative to germline, V is missing 2 bases and J is missing 5 bases, with 4 bases of the junction outside any gene match. TCRbeta CDR3 sequencing was performed on sorted unstimulated T cells and on proliferating T cells recovered from mixed lymphocyte reactions. Fresh whole blood from ten HLA-typed healthy donors was used as the source from which PBMCs were isolated. Unstimulated CD4+ non-regulatory T cells were FACS-sorted to map the origin of alloreactive clones.

The clonotype originates from a human donor in good health. The V and J genes are TRBV7-3 and TRBJ2-3; TRBD2 matches 7 bases in the middle. Sequenced sample: non-Treg CD4+ T cells sorted from blood. Interpreted using the paper, the cell subset or site label stands for: FACS-sorted unstimulated CD4+ non-regulatory T cells. The CDR3 corresponds to CASSLLAGVDTQYF. The sequenced DNA: TGTGCCAGCAGCTTACTCGCGGGAGTAGATACGCAGTATTTT.